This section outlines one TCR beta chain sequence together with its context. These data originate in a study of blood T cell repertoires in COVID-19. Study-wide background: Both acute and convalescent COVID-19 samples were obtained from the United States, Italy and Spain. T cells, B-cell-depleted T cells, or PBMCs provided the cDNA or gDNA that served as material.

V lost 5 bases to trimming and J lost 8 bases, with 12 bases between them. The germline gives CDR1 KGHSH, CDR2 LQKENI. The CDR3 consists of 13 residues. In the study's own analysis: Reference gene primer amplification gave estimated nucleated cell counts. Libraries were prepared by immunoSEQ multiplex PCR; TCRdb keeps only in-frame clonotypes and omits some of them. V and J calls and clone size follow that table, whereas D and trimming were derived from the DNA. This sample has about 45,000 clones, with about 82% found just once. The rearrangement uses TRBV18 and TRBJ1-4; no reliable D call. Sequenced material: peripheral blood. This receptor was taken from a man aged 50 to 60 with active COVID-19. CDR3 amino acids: CASSGGLGEKLFF. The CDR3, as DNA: TGTGCCAGCTCAGGCGGACTGGGCGAAAAACTGTTTTTT.